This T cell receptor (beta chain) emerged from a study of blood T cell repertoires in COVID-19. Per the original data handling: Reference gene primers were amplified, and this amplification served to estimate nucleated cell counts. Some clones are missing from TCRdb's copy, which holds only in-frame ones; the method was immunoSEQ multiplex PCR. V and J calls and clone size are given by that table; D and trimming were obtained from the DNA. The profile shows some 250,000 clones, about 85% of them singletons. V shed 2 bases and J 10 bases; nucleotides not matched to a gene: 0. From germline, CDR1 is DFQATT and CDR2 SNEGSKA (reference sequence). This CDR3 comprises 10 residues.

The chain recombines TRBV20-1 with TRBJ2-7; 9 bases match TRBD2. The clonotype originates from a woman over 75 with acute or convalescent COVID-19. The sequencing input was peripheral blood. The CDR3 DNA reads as TGCAGTGCTAGACTAGCGGGACAGTACTTC. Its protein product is CSARLAGQYF.